Listed below are T cell receptor beta chains from one sample, sequenced in a study of blood T cell repertoires in COVID-19. Clones were read by immunoSEQ multiplex PCR, and TCRdb kept only the in-frame ones, dropping some. The sample includes 150,000 to 180,000 clones, approximately 80% of them seen just once. Source material: peripheral blood. These receptors were obtained from a woman aged 55-70 years with COVID-19, enrolled during active disease. The CDR3 runs from the conserved cysteine through the conserved F or W. The D gene is left open where the match is weak. Part of the rows lack a size; the others show once, few, many or a class for expanded clones.

clone size,V gene,J gene,D gene,CDR3 DNA,CDR3 protein
NA,TRBV7-8,TRBJ1-1,TRBD1,TGTGCCAGCAGCGCTCCGGGACAGGGAAGGAACACTGAAGCTTTCTTT,CASSAPGQGRNTEAFF
NA,TRBV7-3,TRBJ1-1,NA,TGTGCCAGCAGCTTAACGACAGGGAACACTGAAGCTTTCTTT,CASSLTTGNTEAFF
NA,TRBV28,TRBJ2-5,NA,TGTGCCAGCAGAACACAGGAGACCCAGTACTTC,CASRTQETQYF
NA,TRBV7-2,TRBJ2-1,TRBD1,TGTGCCAGCAGCTTTGGACAGGGGGCGGTGGAGCAGTTCTTC,CASSFGQGAVEQFF
NA,TRBV27,TRBJ1-2,TRBD1,TGTGCCAGCAGTTCCAGGGGGCTGGCAGGCTACACCTTC,CASSSRGLAGYTF
once,TRBV6-4,TRBJ2-1,NA,TGTGCCAGCAGTGAGGGTCGTGCGGGTGAGCAGTTCTTC,CASSEGRAGEQFF
NA,TRBV14,TRBJ2-3,NA,TGTGCCAGCAGCTATAGACAGCCCACAGATACGCAGTATTTT,CASSYRQPTDTQYF
NA,TRBV18,TRBJ1-6,NA,TGTGCCAGCTCACCAGGGTCCGGGCCGGGGAATTCACCCCTCCACTTT,CASSPGSGPGNSPLHF
NA,TRBV7-2,TRBJ1-3,NA,TGTGCCAGCAGCTTCGCGTCTGGAAACACCATATATTTT,CASSFASGNTIYF
NA,TRBV9,TRBJ2-3,NA,TGTGCCAGCAGCGTAGCCCAGGGGACGACAGATACGCAGTATTTT,CASSVAQGTTDTQYF
NA,TRBV15,TRBJ1-5,NA,TGTGCCACCAGCACCTTCCCGGCGGGGACCAATCAGCCCCAGCATTTT,CATSTFPAGTNQPQHF
few,TRBV10-2,TRBJ1-1,NA,TGCGCCAGCAGTGAGTCGCGGAGCGGGAGGGTCACTGAAGCTTTCTTT,CASSESRSGRVTEAFF
NA,TRBV5-1,TRBJ2-2,NA,TGCGCCAGCGGAGGATCAGACACCGGGGAGCTGTTTTTT,CASGGSDTGELFF
once,TRBV11-2,TRBJ1-5,NA,TGTGCCAGCAGCCTGACAGATAGCAATCAGCCCCAGCATTTT,CASSLTDSNQPQHF
NA,TRBV30,TRBJ1-2,NA,TGTGCCTGGAGTAGACCCGACGGGCCCGGGAGCTATGGCTACACCTTC,CAWSRPDGPGSYGYTF